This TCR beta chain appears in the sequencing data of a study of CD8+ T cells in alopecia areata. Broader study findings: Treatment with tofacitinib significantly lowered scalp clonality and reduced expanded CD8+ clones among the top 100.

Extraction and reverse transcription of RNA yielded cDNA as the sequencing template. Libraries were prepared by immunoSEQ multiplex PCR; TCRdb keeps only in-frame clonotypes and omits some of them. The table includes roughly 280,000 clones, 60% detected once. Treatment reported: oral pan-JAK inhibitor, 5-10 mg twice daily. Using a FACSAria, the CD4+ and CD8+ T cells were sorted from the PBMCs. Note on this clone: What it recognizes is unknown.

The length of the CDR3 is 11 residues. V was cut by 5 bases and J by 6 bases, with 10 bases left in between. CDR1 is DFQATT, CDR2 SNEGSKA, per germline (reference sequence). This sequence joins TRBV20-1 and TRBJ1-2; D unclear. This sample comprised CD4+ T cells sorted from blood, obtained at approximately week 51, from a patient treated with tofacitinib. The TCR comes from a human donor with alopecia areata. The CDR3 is CSARAGNGYTF. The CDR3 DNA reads TGCAGTGCTCGAGCGGGGAATGGCTACACCTTC.